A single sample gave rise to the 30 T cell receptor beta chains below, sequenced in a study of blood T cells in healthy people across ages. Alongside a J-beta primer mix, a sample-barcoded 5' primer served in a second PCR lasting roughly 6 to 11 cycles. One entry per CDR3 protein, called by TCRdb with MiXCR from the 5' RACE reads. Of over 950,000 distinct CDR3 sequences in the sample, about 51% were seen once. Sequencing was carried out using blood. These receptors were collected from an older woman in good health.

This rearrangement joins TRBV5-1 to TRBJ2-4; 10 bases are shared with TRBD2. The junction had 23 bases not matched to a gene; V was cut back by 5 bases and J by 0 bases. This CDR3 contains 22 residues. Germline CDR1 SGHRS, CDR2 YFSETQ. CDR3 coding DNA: TGCGCCAGCAGTTTGACAGGGATGGGGGCTAGCGGGAGCGATCTAGCCAAAAACATTCAGTACTTC. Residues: CASSLTGMGASGSDLAKNIQYF. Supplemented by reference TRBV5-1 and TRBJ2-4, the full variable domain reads KAGVTQTPRYLIKTRGQQVTLSCSPISGHRSVSWYQQTPGQGLQFLFEYFSETQRNKGNFPGRFSGRQFSNSRSEMNVSTLELGDSALYLCASSLTGMGASGSDLAKNIQYFGAGTRLSVL.

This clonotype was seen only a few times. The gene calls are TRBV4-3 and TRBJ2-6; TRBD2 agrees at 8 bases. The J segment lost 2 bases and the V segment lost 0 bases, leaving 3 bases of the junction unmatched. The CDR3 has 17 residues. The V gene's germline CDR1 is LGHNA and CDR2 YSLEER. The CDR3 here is CASSQETGGPGANVLTF. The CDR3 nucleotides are TGCGCCAGCAGCCAAGAAACGGGGGGGCCTGGGGCCAACGTCCTGACTTTC.

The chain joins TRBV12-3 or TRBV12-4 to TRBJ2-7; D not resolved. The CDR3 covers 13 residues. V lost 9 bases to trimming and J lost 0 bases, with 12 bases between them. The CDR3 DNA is TGTGCCAGTACGGACCGAAGCTCCTACGAGCAGTACTTC. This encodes CASTDRSSYEQYF.

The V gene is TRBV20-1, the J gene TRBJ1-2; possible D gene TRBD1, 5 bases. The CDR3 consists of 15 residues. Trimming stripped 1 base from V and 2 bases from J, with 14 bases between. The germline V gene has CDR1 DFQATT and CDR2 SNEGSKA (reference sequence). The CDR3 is CSARVEGLLNYGYTF. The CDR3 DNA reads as TGCAGTGCTAGAGTAGAGGGACTTCTAAACTATGGCTACACCTTC.

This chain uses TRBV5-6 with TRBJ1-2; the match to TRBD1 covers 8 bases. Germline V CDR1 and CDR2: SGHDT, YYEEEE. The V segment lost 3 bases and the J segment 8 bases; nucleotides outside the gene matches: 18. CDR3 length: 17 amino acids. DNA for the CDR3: TGTGCCAGCAGCTCGCCAACCTTGACAGGGGACTTGTACGGCTACACCTTC. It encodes CASSSPTLTGDLYGYTF.

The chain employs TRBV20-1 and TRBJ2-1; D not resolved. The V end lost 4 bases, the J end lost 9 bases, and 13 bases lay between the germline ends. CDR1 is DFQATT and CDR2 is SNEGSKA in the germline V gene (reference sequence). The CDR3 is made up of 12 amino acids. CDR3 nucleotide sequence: TGCAGTGCTAAAGGCTCGGTGGGTGAGCAGTTCTTC. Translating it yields CSAKGSVGEQFF.

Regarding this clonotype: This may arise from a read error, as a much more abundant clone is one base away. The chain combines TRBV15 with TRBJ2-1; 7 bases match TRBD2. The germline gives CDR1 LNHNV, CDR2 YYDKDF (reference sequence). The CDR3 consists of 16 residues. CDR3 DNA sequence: TGTGCCACCGGCAGAGATACGGAGGGAGGGGCAATGAAGCAGTTCTTC. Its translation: CATGRDTEGGAMKQFF.

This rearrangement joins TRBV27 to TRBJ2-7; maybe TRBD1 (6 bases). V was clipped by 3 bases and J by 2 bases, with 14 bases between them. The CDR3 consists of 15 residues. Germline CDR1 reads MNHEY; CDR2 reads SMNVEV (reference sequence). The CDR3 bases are TGTGCCAGCAGTTTCAGGGGATGGGGGACCTACGAGCAGTACTTC. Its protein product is CASSFRGWGTYEQYF.

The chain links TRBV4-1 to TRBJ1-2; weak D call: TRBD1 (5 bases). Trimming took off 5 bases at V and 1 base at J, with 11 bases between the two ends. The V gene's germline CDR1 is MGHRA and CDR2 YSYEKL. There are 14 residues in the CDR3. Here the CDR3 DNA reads TGCGCCAGCAGCTCTTTGCAGGGTAACTATGGCTACACCTTC. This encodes CASSSLQGNYGYTF.

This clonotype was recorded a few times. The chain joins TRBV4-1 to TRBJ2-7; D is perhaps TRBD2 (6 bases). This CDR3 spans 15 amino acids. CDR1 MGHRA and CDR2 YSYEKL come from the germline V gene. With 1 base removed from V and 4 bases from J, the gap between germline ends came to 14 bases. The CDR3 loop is CASSQANSRGYEQYF. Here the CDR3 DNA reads TGCGCCAGCAGCCAAGCTAATAGTCGGGGGTACGAGCAGTACTTC.

This chain's CDR3 is CASSLLAGSDEQFF. Here the CDR3 DNA reads TGCGCCAGCAGCTTGCTAGCGGGATCGGATGAGCAGTTCTTC. The chain joins TRBV5-1 to TRBJ2-1, with 9 nucleotides matching TRBD2. The V and J ends lost 1 base and 8 bases, in that order; junction bases with no gene match: 4. The CDR3 is 14 amino acids. Germline CDR1 reads SGHRS; CDR2 reads YFSETQ.

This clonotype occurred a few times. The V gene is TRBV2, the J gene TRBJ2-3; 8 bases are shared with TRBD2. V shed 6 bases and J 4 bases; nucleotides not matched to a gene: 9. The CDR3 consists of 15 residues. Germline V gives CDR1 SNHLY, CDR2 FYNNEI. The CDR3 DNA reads TGTGCCAGCAGCCACATAGCGGGATTGGCAGATACGCAGTATTTT. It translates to CASSHIAGLADTQYF.

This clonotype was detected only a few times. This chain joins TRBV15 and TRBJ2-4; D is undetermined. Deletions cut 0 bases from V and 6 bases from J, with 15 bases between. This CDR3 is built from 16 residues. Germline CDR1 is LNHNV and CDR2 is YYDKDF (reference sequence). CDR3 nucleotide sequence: TGTGCCACCAGCAGAGAGAGAACGGGCCTCGGAAACATTCAGTACTTC. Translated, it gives CATSRERTGLGNIQYF.

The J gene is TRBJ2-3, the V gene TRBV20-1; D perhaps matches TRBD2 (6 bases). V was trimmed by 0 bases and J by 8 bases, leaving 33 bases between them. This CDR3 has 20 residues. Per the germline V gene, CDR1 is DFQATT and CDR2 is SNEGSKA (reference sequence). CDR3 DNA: TGCAGTGCTAGAGATGCCTCCTTGGGGCGTGTACTAGCCGGGGCTGGTACGCAGTATTTT. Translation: CSARDASLGRVLAGAGTQYF.

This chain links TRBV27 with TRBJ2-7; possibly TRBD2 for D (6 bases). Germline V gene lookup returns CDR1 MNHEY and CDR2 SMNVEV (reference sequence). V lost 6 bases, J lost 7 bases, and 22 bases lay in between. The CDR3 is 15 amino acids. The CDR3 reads CASSLSAVGAGEQYF. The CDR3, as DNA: TGTGCCAGCAGCCTCTCGGCGGTAGGGGCGGGGGAGCAGTACTTC.

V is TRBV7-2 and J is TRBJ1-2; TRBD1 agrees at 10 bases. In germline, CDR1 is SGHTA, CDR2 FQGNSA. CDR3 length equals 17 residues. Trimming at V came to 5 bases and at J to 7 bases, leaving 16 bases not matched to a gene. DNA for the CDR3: TGTGCCAGCAGCCACACCCTTGGTCCGGGACAGGGGTCTGGCTACACCTTC. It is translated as CASSHTLGPGQGSGYTF.

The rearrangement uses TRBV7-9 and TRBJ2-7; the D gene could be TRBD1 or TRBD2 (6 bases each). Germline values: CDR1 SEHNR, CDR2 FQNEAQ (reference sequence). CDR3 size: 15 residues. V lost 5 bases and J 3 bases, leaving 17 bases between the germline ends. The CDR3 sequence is CASSPLGGQNYEQYF. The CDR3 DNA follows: TGTGCCAGCAGCCCCCTGGGGGGCCAGAACTACGAGCAGTACTTC.

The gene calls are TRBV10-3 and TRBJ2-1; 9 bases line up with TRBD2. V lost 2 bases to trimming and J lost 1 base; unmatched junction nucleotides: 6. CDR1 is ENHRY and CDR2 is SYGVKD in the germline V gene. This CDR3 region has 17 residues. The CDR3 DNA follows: TGTGCCATCAGTGAGGGGAGCGGGGGGAGGTCCTACAATGAGCAGTTCTTC. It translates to CAISEGSGGRSYNEQFF.

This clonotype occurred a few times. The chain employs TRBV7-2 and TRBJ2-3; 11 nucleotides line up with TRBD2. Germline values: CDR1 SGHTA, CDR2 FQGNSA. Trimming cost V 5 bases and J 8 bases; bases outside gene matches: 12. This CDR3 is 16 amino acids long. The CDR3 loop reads CASSQVLAGGLGTQYF. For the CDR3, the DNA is TGTGCCAGCAGCCAGGTGTTAGCGGGAGGGCTGGGTACGCAGTATTTT.

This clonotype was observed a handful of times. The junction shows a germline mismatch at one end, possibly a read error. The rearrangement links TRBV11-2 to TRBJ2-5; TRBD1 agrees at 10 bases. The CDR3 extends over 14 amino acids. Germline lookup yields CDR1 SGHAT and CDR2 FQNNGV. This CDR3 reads CASSVDRGHETQYF. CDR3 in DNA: TGTGCCAGCAGCGTAGACAGGGGGCATGAGACCCAGTACTTC.

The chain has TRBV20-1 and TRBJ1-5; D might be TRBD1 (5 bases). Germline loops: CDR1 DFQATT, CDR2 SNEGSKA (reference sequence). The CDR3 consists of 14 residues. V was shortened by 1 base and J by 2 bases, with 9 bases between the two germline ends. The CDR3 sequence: CSARAWGGNQPQHF. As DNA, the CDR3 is TGCAGTGCTAGAGCTTGGGGGGGCAATCAGCCCCAGCATTTT.

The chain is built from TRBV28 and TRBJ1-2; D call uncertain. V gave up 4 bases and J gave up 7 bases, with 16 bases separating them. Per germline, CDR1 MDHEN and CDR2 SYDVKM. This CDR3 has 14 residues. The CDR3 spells CASSSPDLTVGYTF. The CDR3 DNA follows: TGTGCCAGCAGTTCCCCGGACTTAACCGTTGGCTACACCTTC.

CDR3 coding DNA: TGTGCCATCAGAGGCCAGAACACTGAAGCTTTCTTT. Translated: CAIRGQNTEAFF. This sequence joins TRBV10-3 and TRBJ1-1; D ambiguous. CDR1 is ENHRY and CDR2 is SYGVKD in the germline V gene. The CDR3 consists of 12 residues. Trimming took 6 bases from V and 1 from J, leaving 6 bases between them.

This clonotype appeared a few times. The CDR3 nucleotides read TGCAGCGTCGAGGGACCTGTAAACTACGAGCAGTACTTC. Amino acid sequence: CSVEGPVNYEQYF. The V call is TRBV29-1, the J call TRBJ2-7; the D gene could be TRBD1 or TRBD2 (5 bases each). This CDR3 contains 13 residues. CDR1 and CDR2 (germline): SQVTM, ANQGSEA. V lost 6 bases and J 3 bases, leaving 15 bases between the germline ends.

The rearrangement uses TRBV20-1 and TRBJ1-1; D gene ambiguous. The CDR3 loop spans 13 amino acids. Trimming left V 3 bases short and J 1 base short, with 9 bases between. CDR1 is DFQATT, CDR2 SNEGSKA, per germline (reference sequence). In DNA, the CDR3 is TGCAGTGCTAGTAGGCAGACGAACACTGAAGCTTTCTTT. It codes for CSASRQTNTEAFF.

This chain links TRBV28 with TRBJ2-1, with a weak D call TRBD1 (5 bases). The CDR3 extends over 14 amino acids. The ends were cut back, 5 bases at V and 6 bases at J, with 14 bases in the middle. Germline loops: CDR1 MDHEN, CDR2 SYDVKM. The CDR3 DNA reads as TGTGCCAGCAGTCCTGGACAATATTCCAATGAGCAGTTCTTC. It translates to CASSPGQYSNEQFF.

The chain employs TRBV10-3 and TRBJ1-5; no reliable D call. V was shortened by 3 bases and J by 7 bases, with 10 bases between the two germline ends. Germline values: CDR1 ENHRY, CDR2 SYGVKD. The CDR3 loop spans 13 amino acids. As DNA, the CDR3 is TGTGCCATCAGTGAATCGGGAGGGCAGCCCCAGCATTTT. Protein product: CAISESGGQPQHF.

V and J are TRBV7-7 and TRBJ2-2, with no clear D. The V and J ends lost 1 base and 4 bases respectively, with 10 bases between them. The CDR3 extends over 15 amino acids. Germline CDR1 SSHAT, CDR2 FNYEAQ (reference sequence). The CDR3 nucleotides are TGTGCCAGCAGCTTAGTTGGGCAAGGCACCGGGGAGCTGTTTTTT. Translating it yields CASSLVGQGTGELFF.

The CDR3 region is CASSIPDRVDQPQHF. The CDR3 DNA follows: TGTGCCAGCAGCATACCCGACAGGGTGGATCAGCCCCAGCATTTT. The chain recombines TRBV7-9 with TRBJ1-5; 7 nucleotides align to TRBD1. Trimming cost V 5 bases and J 5 bases; bases outside gene matches: 9. Germline CDR1 is SEHNR and CDR2 is FQNEAQ (reference sequence). This CDR3 has 15 amino acids.

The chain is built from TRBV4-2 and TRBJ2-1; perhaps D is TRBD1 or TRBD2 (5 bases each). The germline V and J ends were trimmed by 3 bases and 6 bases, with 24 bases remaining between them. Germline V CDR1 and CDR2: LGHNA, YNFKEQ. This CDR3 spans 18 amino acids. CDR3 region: CASSHQVGFLARGNEQFF. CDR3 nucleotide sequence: TGTGCCAGCAGCCATCAGGTGGGGTTCCTAGCTAGGGGCAATGAGCAGTTCTTC.